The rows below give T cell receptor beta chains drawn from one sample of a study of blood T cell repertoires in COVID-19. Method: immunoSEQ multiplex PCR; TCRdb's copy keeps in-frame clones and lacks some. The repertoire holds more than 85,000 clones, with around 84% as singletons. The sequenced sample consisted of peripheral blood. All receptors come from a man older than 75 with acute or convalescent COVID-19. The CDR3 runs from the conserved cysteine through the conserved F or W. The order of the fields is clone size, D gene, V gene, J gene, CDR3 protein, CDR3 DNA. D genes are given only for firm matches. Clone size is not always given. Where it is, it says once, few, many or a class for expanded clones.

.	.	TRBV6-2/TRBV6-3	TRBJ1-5	CASSYSGGGGNQPQHF	TGTGCCAGCAGTTACTCTGGTGGGGGGGGCAATCAGCCCCAGCATTTT
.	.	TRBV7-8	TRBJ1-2	CASTEARQGFNGYTF	TGTGCCAGCACCGAAGCGAGGCAGGGATTCAATGGCTACACCTTC
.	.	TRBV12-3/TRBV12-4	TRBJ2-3	CASSLYTQYF	TGTGCCAGCAGTCTTTATACGCAGTATTTT
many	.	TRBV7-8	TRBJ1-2	CASSLGGDYGYTF	TGTGCCAGCAGCTTAGGGGGAGACTATGGCTACACCTTC
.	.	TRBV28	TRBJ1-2	CASSRRDYGYTF	TGTGCCAGCAGCCGTCGGGACTATGGCTACACCTTC
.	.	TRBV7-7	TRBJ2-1	CASSPWEGGMSNEQFF	TGTGCTAGCAGCCCATGGGAAGGAGGCATGTCCAATGAGCAGTTCTTC
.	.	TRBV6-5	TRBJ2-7	CASSQTPSHEQYF	TGTGCCAGCAGCCAAACCCCTAGTCACGAGCAGTACTTC
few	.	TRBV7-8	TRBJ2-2	CASSHSSLNTGELFF	TGTGCCAGCAGCCATAGCTCCCTGAACACCGGGGAGCTGTTTTTT
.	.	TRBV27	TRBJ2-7	CASSLPGAYEQYF	TGTGCCAGCAGTCTACCCGGGGCCTACGAGCAGTACTTC
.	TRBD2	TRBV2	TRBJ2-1	CASSGTSGSFYNEQFF	TGTGCCAGCAGCGGGACTAGCGGGAGCTTCTACAATGAGCAGTTCTTC
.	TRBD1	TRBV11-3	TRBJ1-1	CASSGDRDTEAFF	TGTGCCAGCAGCGGTGACAGGGACACTGAAGCTTTCTTT
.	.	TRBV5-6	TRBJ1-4	CASSFATGVVFF	TGTGCCAGCAGCTTCGCGACGGGGGTGGTGTTTTTT
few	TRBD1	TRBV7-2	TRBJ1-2	CASSLGPGTGGLSGGYTF	TGTGCCAGCAGCTTAGGCCCCGGGACAGGGGGTCTTTCCGGTGGCTACACCTTC
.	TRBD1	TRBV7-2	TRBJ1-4	CASSRTGPPEKLFF	TGTGCCAGCAGCCGGACAGGACCACCCGAAAAACTGTTTTTT
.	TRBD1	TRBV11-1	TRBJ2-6	CASSLGQGNANVLTF	TGTGCCAGCAGCTTAGGACAGGGGAATGCCAACGTCCTGACTTTC
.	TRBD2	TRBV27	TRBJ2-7	CASSPGRAYEQYF	TGTGCCAGCAGTCCCGGGAGGGCCTACGAGCAGTACTTC
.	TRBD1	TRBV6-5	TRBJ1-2	CASSYSSGTGKYGYTF	TGTGCCAGCAGTTACTCGAGTGGGACAGGGAAATATGGCTACACCTTC
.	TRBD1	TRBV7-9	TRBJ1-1	CASSLGGTGGTGAFF	TGTGCCAGCAGCTTAGGCGGGACAGGCGGGACCGGAGCTTTCTTT
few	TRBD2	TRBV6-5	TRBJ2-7	CASSYSTGGVSYEQYF	TGTGCCAGCAGTTACTCGACGGGAGGGGTCTCCTACGAGCAGTACTTC
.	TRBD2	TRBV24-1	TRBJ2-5	CATSDLRGGGETQYF	TGTGCCACCAGTGATTTGCGGGGGGGAGGGGAGACCCAGTACTTC
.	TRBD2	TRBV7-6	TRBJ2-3	CASSPRVSGALQDTQYF	TGTGCCAGCAGCCCCCGAGTTAGCGGGGCGCTCCAGGATACGCAGTATTTT
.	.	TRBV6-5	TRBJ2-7	CASRAAGDYYEQYF	TGTGCCAGCAGAGCCGCGGGTGACTACTACGAGCAGTACTTC
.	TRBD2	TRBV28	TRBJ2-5	CASRVAGVGETQYF	TGTGCCAGCAGAGTGGCGGGAGTCGGGGAGACCCAGTACTTC
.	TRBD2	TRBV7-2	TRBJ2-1	CASSSTPGTSVYNEQFF	TGTGCCAGCAGCTCTACTCCCGGGACTAGCGTCTACAATGAGCAGTTCTTC
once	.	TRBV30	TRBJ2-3	CAWSTGGTDTQYF	TGTGCCTGGAGTACGGGGGGCACAGATACGCAGTATTTT
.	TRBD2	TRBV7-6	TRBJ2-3	CASSFLTSGSTDTQYF	TGTGCCAGCAGCTTCCTGACTAGCGGGAGCACAGATACGCAGTATTTT
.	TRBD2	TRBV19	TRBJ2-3	CASTPREGFTDTQYF	TGTGCCAGTACTCCACGGGAGGGTTTCACAGATACGCAGTATTTT
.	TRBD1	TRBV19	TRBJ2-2	CASSRTGHTGELFF	TGTGCCAGTAGTCGGACAGGGCACACCGGGGAGCTGTTTTTT
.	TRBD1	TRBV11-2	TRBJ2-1	CASSAPGTGEKNEQFF	TGTGCCAGCAGCGCTCCCGGGACAGGGGAAAAGAATGAGCAGTTCTTC
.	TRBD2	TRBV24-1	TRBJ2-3	CATSLPGLDSDTQYF	TGTGCCACCAGTCTACCGGGACTAGACTCAGATACGCAGTATTTT
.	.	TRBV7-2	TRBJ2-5	CASSALTRETQYF	TGTGCCAGCAGCGCCCTGACTAGAGAGACCCAGTACTTC
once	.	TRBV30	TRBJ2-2	CAWRDRGTGELFF	TGTGCCTGGAGGGACAGAGGCACCGGGGAGCTGTTTTTT
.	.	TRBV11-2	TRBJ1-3	CASSLSWQPRENTIYF	TGTGCCAGCAGCCTCTCCTGGCAGCCGAGGGAAAACACCATATATTTT
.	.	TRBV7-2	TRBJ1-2	CASTLRRDYGYTF	TGTGCCAGCACCCTACGCCGGGACTATGGCTACACCTTC
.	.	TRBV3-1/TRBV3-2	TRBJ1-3	CASSRKIPGQHSGNTIYF	TGTGCCAGCAGCAGAAAGATACCGGGACAACACTCTGGAAACACCATATATTTT
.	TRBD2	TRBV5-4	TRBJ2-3	CASTPGVSGLEIYTQYF	TGTGCCAGCACCCCGGGGGTATCGGGACTAGAGATTTATACGCAGTATTTT
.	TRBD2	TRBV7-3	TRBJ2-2	CASSLLAGGSAGELFF	TGTGCCAGCAGCTTACTAGCGGGAGGTTCCGCCGGGGAGCTGTTTTTT
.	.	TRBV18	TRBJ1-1	CASSPSGGALNTEAFF	TGTGCCAGCTCACCATCTGGCGGGGCTCTGAACACTGAAGCTTTCTTT
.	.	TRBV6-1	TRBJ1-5	CASSEAGTTNQPQHF	TGTGCCAGCAGTGAAGCGGGGACAACTAATCAGCCCCAGCATTTT
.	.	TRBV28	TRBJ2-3	CASSLRRDTQYF	TGTGCCAGCAGTTTAAGGAGAGATACGCAGTATTTT
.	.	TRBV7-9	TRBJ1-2	CASSPHWGYTF	TGTGCCAGCAGCCCACATTGGGGCTACACCTTC
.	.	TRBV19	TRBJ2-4	CASSEQGDQNIQYF	TGTGCCAGTAGTGAACAGGGAGATCAAAACATTCAGTACTTC
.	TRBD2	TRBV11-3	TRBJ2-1	CASSHRLAGGYNEQFF	TGTGCCAGCAGCCACAGACTAGCGGGAGGGTACAATGAGCAGTTCTTC
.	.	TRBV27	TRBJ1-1	CASSLSETYTEAFF	TGTGCCAGCAGTTTATCGGAGACCTACACTGAAGCTTTCTTT
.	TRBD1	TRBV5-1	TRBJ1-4	CASSAAGTGIEKLFF	TGCGCCAGCAGCGCCGCCGGGACAGGTATTGAAAAACTGTTTTTT
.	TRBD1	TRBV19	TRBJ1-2	CASTRDRGTNYGYTF	TGTGCCAGTACTAGAGACAGGGGGACTAACTATGGCTACACCTTC